The 6 T cell receptor beta chains given below trace back to one sample, sequenced in a study of T-cell memory formation after mild COVID-19. TCRdb reprocessed the 5' RACE reads via MiXCR and lists one record per CDR3 protein. The sample consists of roughly 340,000 distinct CDR3 sequences, approximately 22% of them appearing once. Input material: PBMCs or a T cell subset sorted from them (not recorded which). The source of these receptors is a man in his late teens or twenties who had mild COVID-19 (a few samples of this study predate the infection). Cell type and time point are not known.

The chain combines TRBV6-2 or TRBV6-3 with TRBJ2-5; D uncertain. V was pared by 4 bases and J by 5 bases, with 8 bases between. CDR1 is MNHEY and CDR2 is SVGEGT in the germline V gene. The CDR3 consists of 12 residues. The CDR3 coding sequence is TGTGCCAGCAGTTGGGAAGGCGAGACCCAGTACTTC. This translates into CASSWEGETQYF.

There are many counts of this clonotype. This chain uses TRBV6-1 with TRBJ2-1, with D perhaps TRBD1 or TRBD2 (6 bases each). Germline CDR1 and CDR2: MNHNS and SASEGT. The V end lost 7 bases, the J end lost 3 bases, and 19 bases lay between the germline ends. The length of the CDR3 is 16 residues. The CDR3 here is CASTERGETDYNEQFF. The CDR3 DNA sequence: TGTGCCAGCACCGAAAGGGGGGAGACTGACTACAATGAGCAGTTCTTC.

The chain uses TRBV5-1 and TRBJ1-1; D is uncertain. This CDR3 has 14 amino acids. Germline loops: CDR1 SGHRS, CDR2 YFSETQ. The V end was cut by 5 bases, the J end by 4 bases, with 15 bases between. The CDR3 nucleotides are TGCGCCAGCAGGATAGCCGAGACGGGCACTGAAGCTTTCTTT. It is translated as CASRIAETGTEAFF. The full variable domain, rest sourced from reference TRBV5-1 and TRBJ1-1, is KAGVTQTPRYLIKTRGQQVTLSCSPISGHRSVSWYQQTPGQGLQFLFEYFSETQRNKGNFPGRFSGRQFSNSRSEMNVSTLELGDSALYLCASRIAETGTEAFFGQGTRLTVV.

This clonotype was counted at least ten times. This chain connects TRBV7-6 to TRBJ2-3; D remains ambiguous. The germline CDR1 and CDR2 sequences are SGHVS and FNYEAQ. The V end lost 7 bases, the J end lost 2 bases, and 13 bases lay between the germline ends. CDR3 size: 14 residues. In nucleotides, the CDR3 is TGTGCCAGCACCAAGTTCCCGGACACAGATACGCAGTATTTT. Protein sequence: CASTKFPDTDTQYF.

The chain couples TRBV6-5 to TRBJ1-1; weak D call: TRBD1 (5 bases). Germline V gives CDR1 MNHEY, CDR2 SVGAGI. CDR3 length: 16 amino acids. Deletions cut 0 bases from V and 4 bases from J, with 15 bases between. In DNA form, the CDR3 reads TGTGCCAGCAGTTACTCGTTTGGGGGGATCGGCACTGAAGCTTTCTTT. It encodes CASSYSFGGIGTEAFF.

This clonotype was counted at least ten times. The V call is TRBV18, the J call TRBJ2-5; D remains ambiguous. V shed 0 bases and J shed 2 bases, with 4 bases lying between them. This CDR3 is 13 amino acids long. CDR1 is KGHSH and CDR2 is LQKENI in the germline V gene. The CDR3 DNA reads as TGTGCCAGCTCACCACCAGGACAAGAGACCCAGTACTTC. It specifies CASSPPGQETQYF. Full variable domain (missing parts from reference TRBV18 and TRBJ2-5): NAGVMQNPRHLVRRRGQEARLRCSPMKGHSHVYWYRQLPEEGLKFMVYLQKENIIDESGMPKERFSAEFPKEGPSILRIQQVVRGDSAAYFCASSPPGQETQYFGPGTRLLVL.